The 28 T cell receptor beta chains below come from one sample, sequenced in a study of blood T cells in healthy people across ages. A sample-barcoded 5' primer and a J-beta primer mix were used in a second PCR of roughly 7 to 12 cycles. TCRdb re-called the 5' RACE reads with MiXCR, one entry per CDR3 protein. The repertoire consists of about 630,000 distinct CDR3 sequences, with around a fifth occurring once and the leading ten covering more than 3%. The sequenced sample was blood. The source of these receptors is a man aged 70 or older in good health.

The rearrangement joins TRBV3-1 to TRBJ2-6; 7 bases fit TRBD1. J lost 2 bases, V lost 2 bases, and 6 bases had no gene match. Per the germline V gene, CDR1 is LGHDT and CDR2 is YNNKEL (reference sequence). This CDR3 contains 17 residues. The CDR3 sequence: CASSQQTGRTGANVLTF. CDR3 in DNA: TGTGCCAGCAGCCAACAGACAGGGCGCACTGGGGCCAACGTCCTGACTTTC.

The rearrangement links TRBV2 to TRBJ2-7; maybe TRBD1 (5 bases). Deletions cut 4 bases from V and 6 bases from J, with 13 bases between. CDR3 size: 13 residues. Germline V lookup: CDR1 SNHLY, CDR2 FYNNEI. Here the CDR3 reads CASSGAGSSEQYF. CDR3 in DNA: TGTGCCAGCAGTGGGGCAGGGTCGAGCGAGCAGTACTTC.

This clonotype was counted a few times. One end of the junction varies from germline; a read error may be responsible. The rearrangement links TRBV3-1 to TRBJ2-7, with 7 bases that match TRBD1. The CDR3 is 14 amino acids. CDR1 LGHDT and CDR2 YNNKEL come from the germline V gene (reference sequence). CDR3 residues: CASRATGTFYGQYF. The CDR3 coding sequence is TGTGCCAGCAGAGCGACAGGGACCTTCTACGGGCAGTACTTC.

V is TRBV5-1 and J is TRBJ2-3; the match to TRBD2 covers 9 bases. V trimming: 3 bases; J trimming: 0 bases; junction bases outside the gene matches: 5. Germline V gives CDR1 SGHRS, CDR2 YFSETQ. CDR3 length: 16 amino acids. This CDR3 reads CASSSSAGGSTDTQYF. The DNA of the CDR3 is TGCGCCAGCAGCTCGTCAGCGGGAGGTAGCACAGATACGCAGTATTTT.

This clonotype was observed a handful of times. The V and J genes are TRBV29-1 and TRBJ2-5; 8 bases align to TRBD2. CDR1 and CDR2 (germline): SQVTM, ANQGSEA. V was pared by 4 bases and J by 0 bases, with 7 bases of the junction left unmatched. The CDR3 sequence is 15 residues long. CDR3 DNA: TGCAGCGTTGCGCCCGGGACTAGTAACCAAGAGACCCAGTACTTC. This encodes CSVAPGTSNQETQYF.

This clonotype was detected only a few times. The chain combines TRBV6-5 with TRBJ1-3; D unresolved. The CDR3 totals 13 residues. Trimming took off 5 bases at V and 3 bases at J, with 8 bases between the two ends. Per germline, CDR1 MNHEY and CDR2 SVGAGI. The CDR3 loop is CASSPPLGNTIYF. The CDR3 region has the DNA TGTGCCAGCAGTCCCCCCCTTGGAAACACCATATATTTT.

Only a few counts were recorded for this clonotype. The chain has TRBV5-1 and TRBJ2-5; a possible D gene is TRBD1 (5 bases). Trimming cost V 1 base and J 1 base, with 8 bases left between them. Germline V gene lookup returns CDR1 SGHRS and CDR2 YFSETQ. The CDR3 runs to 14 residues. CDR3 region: CASSLRQLQETQYF. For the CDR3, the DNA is TGCGCCAGCAGCTTGAGACAGCTCCAAGAGACCCAGTACTTC.

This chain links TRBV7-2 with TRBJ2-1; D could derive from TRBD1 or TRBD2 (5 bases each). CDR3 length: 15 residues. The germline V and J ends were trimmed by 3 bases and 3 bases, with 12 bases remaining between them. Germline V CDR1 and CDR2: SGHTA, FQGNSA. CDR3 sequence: CASSFTGPGYNEQFF. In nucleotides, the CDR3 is TGTGCCAGCAGCTTTACGGGACCAGGCTACAATGAGCAGTTCTTC. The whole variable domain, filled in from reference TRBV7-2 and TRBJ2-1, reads GAGVSQSPSNKVTEKGKDVELRCDPISGHTALYWYRQSLGQGLEFLIYFQGNSAPDKSGLPSDRFSAERTGGSVSTLTIQRTQQEDSAVYLCASSFTGPGYNEQFFGPGTRLTVL.

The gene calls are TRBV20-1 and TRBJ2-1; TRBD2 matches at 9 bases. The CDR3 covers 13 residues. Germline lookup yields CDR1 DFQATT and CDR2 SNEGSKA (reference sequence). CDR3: CSVAGGRFNEQFF. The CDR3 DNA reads TGCAGCGTCGCGGGAGGGAGGTTCAATGAGCAGTTCTTC.

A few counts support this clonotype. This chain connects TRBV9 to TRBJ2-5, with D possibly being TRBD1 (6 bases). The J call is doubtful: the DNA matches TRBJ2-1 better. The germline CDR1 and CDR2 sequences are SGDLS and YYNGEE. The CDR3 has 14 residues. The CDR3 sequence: CASSGGGQYNEQFF. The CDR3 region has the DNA TGTGCCAGCAGCGGAGGTGGACAGTACAATGAGCAGTTCTTC.

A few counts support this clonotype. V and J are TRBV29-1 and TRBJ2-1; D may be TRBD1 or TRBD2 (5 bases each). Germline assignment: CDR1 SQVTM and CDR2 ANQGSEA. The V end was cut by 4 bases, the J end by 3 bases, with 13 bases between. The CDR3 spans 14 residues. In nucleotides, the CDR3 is TGCAGCGTTGCGGACGGGACCGGCTACAATGAGCAGTTCTTC. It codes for CSVADGTGYNEQFF.

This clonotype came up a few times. CDR3 in amino acids: CASRGYQSSYNEQFF. CDR3 nucleotide sequence: TGTGCCAGCAGGGGCTACCAGAGCTCCTACAATGAGCAGTTCTTC. The chain carries TRBV2 and TRBJ2-1; D is unclear. The germline V gene encodes CDR1 SNHLY and CDR2 FYNNEI. With 6 bases removed from V and 0 bases from J, the gap between germline ends came to 12 bases. CDR3 length equals 15 residues.

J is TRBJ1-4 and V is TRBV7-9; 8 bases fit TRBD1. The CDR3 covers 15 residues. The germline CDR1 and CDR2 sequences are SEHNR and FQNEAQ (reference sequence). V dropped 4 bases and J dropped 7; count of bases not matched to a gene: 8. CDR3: CASSSQGAPGEKLFF. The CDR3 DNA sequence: TGTGCCAGCAGCTCCCAGGGGGCGCCCGGTGAAAAACTGTTTTTT.

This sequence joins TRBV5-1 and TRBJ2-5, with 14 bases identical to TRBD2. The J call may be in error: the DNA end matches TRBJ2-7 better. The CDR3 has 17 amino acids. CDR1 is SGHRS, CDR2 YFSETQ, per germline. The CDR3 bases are TGCGCCAGCACCCCGGGACTAGCGGGAGAATTCTGGTACGAGCAGTACTTC. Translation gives CASTPGLAGEFWYEQYF.

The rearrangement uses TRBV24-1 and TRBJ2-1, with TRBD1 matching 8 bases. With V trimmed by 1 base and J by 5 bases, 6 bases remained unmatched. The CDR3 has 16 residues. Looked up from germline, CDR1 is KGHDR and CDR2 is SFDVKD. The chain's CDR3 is CATSDFGTGGDNEQFF. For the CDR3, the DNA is TGTGCCACCAGTGATTTTGGTACAGGGGGAGACAATGAGCAGTTCTTC.

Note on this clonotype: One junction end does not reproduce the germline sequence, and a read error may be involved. The CDR3 coding sequence is TGTGCCAGCAGCCGGGACGGTAGCACAGATGCGCAGTATTTT. Its translation: CASSRDGSTDAQYF. This chain links TRBV12-3 or TRBV12-4 with TRBJ2-3, with D perhaps TRBD1 or TRBD2 (5 bases each). The CDR3 length is 14 residues.

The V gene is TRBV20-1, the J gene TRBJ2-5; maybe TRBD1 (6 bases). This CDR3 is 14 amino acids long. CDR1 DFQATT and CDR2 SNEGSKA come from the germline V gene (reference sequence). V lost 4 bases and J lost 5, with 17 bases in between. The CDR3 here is CSATVGSQGETQYF. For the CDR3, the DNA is TGCAGTGCTACCGTAGGCTCCCAGGGGGAGACCCAGTACTTC.

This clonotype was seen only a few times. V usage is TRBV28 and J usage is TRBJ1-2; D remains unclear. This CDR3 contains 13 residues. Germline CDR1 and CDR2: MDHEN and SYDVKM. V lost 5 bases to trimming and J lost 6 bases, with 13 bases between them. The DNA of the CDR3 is TGTGCCAGCAGTGCACCCCCAGTGAATGGCTACACCTTC. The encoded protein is CASSAPPVNGYTF.

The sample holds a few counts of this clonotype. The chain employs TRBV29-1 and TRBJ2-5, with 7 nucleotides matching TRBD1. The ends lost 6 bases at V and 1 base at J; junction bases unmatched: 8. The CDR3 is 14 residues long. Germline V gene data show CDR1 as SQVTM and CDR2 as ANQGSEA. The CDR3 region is CSVVPRGTQETQYF. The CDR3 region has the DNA TGCAGCGTCGTACCCAGGGGGACCCAAGAGACCCAGTACTTC.

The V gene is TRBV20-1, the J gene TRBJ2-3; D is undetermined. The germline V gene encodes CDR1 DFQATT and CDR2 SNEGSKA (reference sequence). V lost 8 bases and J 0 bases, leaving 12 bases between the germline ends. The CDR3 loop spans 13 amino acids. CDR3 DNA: TGCAGTACCAAGGGCGGTAGCACAGATACGCAGTATTTT. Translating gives CSTKGGSTDTQYF.

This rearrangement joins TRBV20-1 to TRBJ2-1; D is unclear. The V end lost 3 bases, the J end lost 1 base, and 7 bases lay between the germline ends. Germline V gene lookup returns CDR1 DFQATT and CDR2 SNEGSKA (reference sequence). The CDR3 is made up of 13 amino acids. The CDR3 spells CSARGWSYNEQFF. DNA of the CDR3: TGCAGTGCTAGGGGGTGGTCCTACAATGAGCAGTTCTTC.

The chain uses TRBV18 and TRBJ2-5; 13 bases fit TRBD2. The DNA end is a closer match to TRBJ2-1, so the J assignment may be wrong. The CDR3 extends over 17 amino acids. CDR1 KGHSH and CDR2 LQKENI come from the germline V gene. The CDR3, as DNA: TGTGCCAGCTCACCAATTCGGACTAGCGGGAGTACGGGTGAGCAGTTCTTC. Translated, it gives CASSPIRTSGSTGEQFF.

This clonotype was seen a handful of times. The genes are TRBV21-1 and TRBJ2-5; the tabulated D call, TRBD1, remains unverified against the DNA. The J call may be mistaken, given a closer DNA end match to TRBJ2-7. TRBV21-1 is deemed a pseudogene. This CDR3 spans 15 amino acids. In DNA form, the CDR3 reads TGTGCCAGCAGCAAAGGGGGCCTAACAACCTACGAGCAGTACTTC. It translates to CASSKGGLTTYEQYF.

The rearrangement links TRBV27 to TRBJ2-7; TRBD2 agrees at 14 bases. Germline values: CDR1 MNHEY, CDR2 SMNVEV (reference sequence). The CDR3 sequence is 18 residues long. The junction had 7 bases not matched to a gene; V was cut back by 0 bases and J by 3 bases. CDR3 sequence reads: CASSLSGTSGGNNYEQYF. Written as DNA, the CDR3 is TGTGCCAGCAGTTTATCGGGGACTAGCGGGGGAAATAACTACGAGCAGTACTTC.

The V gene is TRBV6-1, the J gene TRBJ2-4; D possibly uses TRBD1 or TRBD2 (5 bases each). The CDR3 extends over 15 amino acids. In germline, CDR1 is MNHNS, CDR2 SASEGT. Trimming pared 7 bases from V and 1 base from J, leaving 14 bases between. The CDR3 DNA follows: TGTGCCAGCATGGCAGGGACCGCTGCCAAAAACATTCAGTACTTC. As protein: CASMAGTAAKNIQYF.

The CDR3 sequence is CASSQEGLFPGVQYF. The DNA of the CDR3 is TGTGCCAGCAGCCAAGAGGGCCTATTCCCTGGCGTGCAGTACTTC. The chain joins TRBV3-1 to TRBJ2-7, with D unresolved. Germline CDR1 is LGHDT and CDR2 is YNNKEL (reference sequence). The V and J ends lost 0 bases and 9 bases respectively, with 18 bases between them. The length of the CDR3 is 15 residues.

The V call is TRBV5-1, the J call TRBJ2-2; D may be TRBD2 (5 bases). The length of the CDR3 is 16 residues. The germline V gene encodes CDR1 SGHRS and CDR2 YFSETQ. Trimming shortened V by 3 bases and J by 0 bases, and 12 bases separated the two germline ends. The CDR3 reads CASSWPLGANTGELFF. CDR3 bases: TGCGCCAGCAGCTGGCCTTTGGGAGCGAACACCGGGGAGCTGTTTTTT.

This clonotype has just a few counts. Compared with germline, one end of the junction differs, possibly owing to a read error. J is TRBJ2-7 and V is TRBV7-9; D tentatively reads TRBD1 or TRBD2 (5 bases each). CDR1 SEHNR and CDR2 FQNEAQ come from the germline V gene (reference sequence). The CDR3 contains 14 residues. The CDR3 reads CTSSGAGNEYEQYF. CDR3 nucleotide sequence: TGTACCAGCAGCGGCGCAGGGAATGAGTACGAGCAATACTTC.